A selection of T cell receptor beta chains follows, all from one sample in a study of shared clonotypes between healthy human individuals. TCRdb's table, derived via immunoSEQ multiplex PCR, lists solely in-frame clones and lacks some. The sample lists 760,000 or so clones, roughly 96% occurring once. The sample taken for sequencing was naive CD8+ T cells sorted from blood. The receptors were gathered from a man aged 25-40 years in good health. CDR3s include the opening cysteine and the closing phenylalanine or tryptophan. Each record gives: CDR3 length, D gene, V gene, J gene, CDR3 DNA, CDR3 protein. The D gene is left open where the match is weak.

length: 14; D: -; V: TRBV27; J: TRBJ1-5; DNA: TGTGCCAGCAGTTTATTAGGGGGAGTCGAGCCCCAGCATTTT; CDR3: CASSLLGGVEPQHF
length: 15; D: -; V: TRBV27; J: TRBJ1-1; DNA: TGTGCCAGCAGGGTCAAGGGAATTGGGAACACTGAAGCTTTCTTT; CDR3: CASRVKGIGNTEAFF
length: 19; D: TRBD1; V: TRBV5-1; J: TRBJ2-1; DNA: TGCGCCAGCAGCTTGGACGACAGGGGGCGGCTAGCCTCCTACAATGAGCAGTTCTTC; CDR3: CASSLDDRGRLASYNEQFF
length: 17; D: TRBD2; V: TRBV7-9; J: TRBJ2-1; DNA: TGTGCCAGCAGCCAGTTAGCGGGAGTACAGCCCGCTAGAGAGCAGTTCTTC; CDR3: CASSQLAGVQPAREQFF
length: 16; D: -; V: TRBV5-1; J: TRBJ2-1; DNA: TGCGCCAGCAGCTTCTACGGTATCAGCTCCTACAATGAGCAGTTCTTC; CDR3: CASSFYGISSYNEQFF
length: 18; D: TRBD1; V: TRBV10-3; J: TRBJ2-7; DNA: TGTGCCATTTCTCTTACCGGGACAGGGTATAAAACTACCCACGAGCAGTACTTC; CDR3: CAISLTGTGYKTTHEQYF
length: 15; D: TRBD2; V: TRBV9; J: TRBJ2-1; DNA: TGTGCCAGCAGCCCACCGGGACTAGCGGACAATGAGCAGTTCTTC; CDR3: CASSPPGLADNEQFF
length: 14; D: -; V: TRBV4-2; J: TRBJ2-1; DNA: TGTGCCAGCAGCCAAGATGGGGGGTACAATGAGCAGTTCTTC; CDR3: CASSQDGGYNEQFF
length: 16; D: -; V: TRBV6-1; J: TRBJ2-5; DNA: TGTGCCAGCAGTGACCCCTTGGACGGGTACCAAGAGACCCAGTACTTC; CDR3: CASSDPLDGYQETQYF
length: 15; D: -; V: TRBV7-2; J: TRBJ2-3; DNA: TGTGCCAGCAGCTCTGTCATAGCTAGCACAGATACGCAGTATTTT; CDR3: CASSSVIASTDTQYF